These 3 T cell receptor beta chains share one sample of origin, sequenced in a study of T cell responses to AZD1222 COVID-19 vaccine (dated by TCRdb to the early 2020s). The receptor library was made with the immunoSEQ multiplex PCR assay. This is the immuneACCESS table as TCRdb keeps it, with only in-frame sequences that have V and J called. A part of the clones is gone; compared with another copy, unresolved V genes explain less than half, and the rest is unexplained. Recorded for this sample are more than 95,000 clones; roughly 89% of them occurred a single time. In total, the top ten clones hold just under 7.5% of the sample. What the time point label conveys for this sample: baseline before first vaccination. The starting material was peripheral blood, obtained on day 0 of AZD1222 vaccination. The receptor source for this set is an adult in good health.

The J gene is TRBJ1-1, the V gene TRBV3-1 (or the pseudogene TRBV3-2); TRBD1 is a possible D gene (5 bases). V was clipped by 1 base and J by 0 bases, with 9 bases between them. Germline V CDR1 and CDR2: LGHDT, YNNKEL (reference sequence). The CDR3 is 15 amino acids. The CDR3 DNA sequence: TGTGCCAGCAGCCAAGGGGGGACGGTGAACACTGAAGCTTTCTTT. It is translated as CASSQGGTVNTEAFF.

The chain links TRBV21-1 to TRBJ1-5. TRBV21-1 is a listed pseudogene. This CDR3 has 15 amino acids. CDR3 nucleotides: TGTGCCAGCAGCAAAGTCGGTAACGTAATCCAGCCCCAGCATTTT. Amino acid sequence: CASSKVGNVIQPQHF.

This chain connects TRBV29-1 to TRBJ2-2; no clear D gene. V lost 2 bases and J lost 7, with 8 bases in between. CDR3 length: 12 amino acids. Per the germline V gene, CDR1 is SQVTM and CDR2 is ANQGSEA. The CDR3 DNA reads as TGCAGCGTTGAACCTACGGTCGGGGAGCTGTTTTTT. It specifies CSVEPTVGELFF.